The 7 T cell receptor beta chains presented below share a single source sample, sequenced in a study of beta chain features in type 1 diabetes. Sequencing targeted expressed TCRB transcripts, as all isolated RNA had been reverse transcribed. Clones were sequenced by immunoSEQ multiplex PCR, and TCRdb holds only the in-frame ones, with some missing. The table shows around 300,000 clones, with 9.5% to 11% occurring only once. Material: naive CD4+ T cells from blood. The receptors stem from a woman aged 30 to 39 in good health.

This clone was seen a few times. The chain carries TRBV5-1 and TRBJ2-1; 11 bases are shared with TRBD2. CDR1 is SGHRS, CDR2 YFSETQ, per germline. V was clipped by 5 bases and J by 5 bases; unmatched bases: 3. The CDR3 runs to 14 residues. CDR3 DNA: TGCGCCAGCAGGCCGGGACTAGCGGACAATGAGCAGTTCTTC. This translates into CASRPGLADNEQFF.

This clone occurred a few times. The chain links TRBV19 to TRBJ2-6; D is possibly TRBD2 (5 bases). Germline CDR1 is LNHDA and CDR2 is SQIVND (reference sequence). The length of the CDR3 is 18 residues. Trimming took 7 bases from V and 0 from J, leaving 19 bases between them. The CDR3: CASKSPGRGYSGANVLTF. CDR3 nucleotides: TGTGCCAGTAAATCCCCTGGCCGAGGGTACTCTGGGGCCAACGTCCTGACTTTC.

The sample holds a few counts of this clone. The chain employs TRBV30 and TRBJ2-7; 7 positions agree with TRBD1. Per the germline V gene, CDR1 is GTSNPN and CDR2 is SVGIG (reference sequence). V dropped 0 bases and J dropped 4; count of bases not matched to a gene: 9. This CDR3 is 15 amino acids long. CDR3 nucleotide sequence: TGTGCCTGGAGTGTTGGACAGGATCTCCGGTACGAGCAGTACTTC. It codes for CAWSVGQDLRYEQYF.

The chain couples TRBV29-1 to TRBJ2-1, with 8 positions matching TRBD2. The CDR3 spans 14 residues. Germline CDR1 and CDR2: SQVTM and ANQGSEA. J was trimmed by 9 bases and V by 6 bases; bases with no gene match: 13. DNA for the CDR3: TGCAGCGTCGCCGGACTAGCTCAGGGCTTTGAGCAGTTCTTC. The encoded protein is CSVAGLAQGFEQFF.

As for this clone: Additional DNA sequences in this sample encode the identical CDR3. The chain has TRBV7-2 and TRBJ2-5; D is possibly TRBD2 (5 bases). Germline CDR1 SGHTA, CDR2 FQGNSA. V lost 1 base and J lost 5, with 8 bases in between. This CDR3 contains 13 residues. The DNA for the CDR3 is TGTGCCAGCAGCTTAGTTGGAGGTGAGACCCAGTACTTC. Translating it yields CASSLVGGETQYF.

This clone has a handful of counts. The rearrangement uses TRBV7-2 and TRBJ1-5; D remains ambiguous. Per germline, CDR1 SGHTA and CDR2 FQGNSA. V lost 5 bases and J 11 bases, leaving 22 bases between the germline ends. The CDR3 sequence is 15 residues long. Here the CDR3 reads CASSPTRAGFSAQHF. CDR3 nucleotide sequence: TGTGCCAGCAGCCCGACACGAGCGGGTTTCTCGGCCCAGCATTTT.

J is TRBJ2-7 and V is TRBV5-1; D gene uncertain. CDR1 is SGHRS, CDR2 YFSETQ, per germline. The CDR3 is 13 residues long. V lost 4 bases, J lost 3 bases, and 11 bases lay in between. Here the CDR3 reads CASSRDTSYEQYF. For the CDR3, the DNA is TGCGCCAGCAGCCGAGACACGAGCTACGAGCAGTACTTC.